This TCR beta chain derives from a study of T cell changes during pregnancy in multiple sclerosis. The method was immunoSEQ multiplex PCR; TCRdb's version includes in-frame clones alone and lacks a portion of them. The sample has 75,000 to 95,000 clones; approximately 90% are singletons. This CDR3 region has 14 residues. The V end was cut by 0 bases, the J end by 8 bases, with 11 bases between. Germline V gives CDR1 LGHNA, CDR2 YNFKEQ. V gene TRBV4-2 combines with J gene TRBJ2-1; D uncertain. The sequence came from a female donor in good health, enrolled as a control in a pregnancy study. Material: peripheral blood, obtained in the first trimester of pregnancy. CDR3 loop: CASSQDETSHEQFF. The DNA for the CDR3 is TGTGCCAGCAGCCAAGATGAAACTTCCCATGAGCAGTTCTTC.